This T cell receptor beta chain was captured by sequencing in a study of CD8+ T cells in alopecia areata (dated by TCRdb to the late 2010s). About the study as a whole: The treated patients, all with moderate-to-severe alopecia areata, were enrolled in an open-label pilot trial of oral tofacitinib given at 5 to 10 mg twice daily. Tofacitinib was administered for 6 to 18 months, and 6 months of follow-up off drug were then conducted to assess delayed response and recurrence. In treated patients, disease severity was measured using the SALT score, which gives the percentage of scalp surface area affected. The study used high-throughput TCRbeta sequencing to examine T cell clonal expansion in alopecia areata, in both the C3H/HeJ mouse model and human patients. In humans, TCRbeta sequencing was performed on scalp tissue and on sorted CD4+ and CD8+ peripheral blood T cells from healthy controls and from patients with patchy or totalis/universalis alopecia areata. Patients on tofacitinib were biopsied at baseline and after 4 and 24 weeks of treatment, and several of the patients also had a later scalp biopsy. Scalp clonality was compared among normal scalp (n=4), patchy alopecia areata scalp (n=8), and alopecia totalis/universalis scalp (n=8). The RNA source kit depended on sample type: the PAXgene miRNA kit for fixed scalp, the miRNeasy kit for PBMCs, and the RNeasy kit for mouse skin. immunoSEQ multiplex PCR using 35 Vbeta forward primers and 13 Jbeta reverse primers was used to amplify TCRbeta CDR3 regions.

The time point label here, explained by the study, means: less than five weeks on oral tofacitinib. This specimen's treatment or condition label, interpreted: oral pan-JAK inhibitor, 5-10 mg twice daily. From alopecia areata patients, peripheral blood was collected along with lesional scalp punch biopsies. PBMCs were isolated by density centrifugation and stained for CD3, CD4 and CD8, and CD4+ and CD8+ T cells were sorted on a FACSAria. The library relied on the immunoSEQ multiplex PCR assay. RNA was extracted from all samples and reverse transcribed into cDNA as template for TCR sequencing. SuperScript III was used for first-strand cDNA synthesis, primed with a 2:1 mix of oligo-dT and random hexamers. A synthetic immune receptor repertoire was used to gauge amplification bias, and whatever bias remained was removed computationally. The original methods were these. Raw reads were preprocessed to remove errors, and CDR3 was defined by IMGT conventions from the conserved cysteine to phenylalanine. To get clonality, Shannon entropy was normalized by log2 of the number of productive unique TCRs and the result was subtracted from 1. Whether each scalp clone was CD4 or CD8 was inferred by checking scalp TCRbeta sequences against the CD4 and CD8 repertoires from sorted blood. TCRdb obtained this table from immuneACCESS and retained in-frame rearrangements with V and J assigned. These tables miss some clones; where compared with another copy, unresolved V genes account for less than half of the shortfall, and the remainder is unexplained. The V and J calls and clone size come from that table; D and trimming were worked out from the DNA. This sample lists 90,000 to 150,000 clones; approximately 53% were detected once. The ten largest account for roughly 0.5% of the sample.

Broader findings and caveats from the paper: Shared TCR sequences between patients were less evident than in mice, which may be partly attributable to HLA diversity in the patient population. Because the treated cohort was small and included a single nonresponder, larger studies are needed to assess links between baseline CD8+ expansion and response. Compared with normal scalp, lesional scalp had higher clonality and more expanded CD8+ clones, particularly in alopecia totalis/universalis, a pattern that suggests antigenic drive. Unlike mouse skin, where gammadelta T cells dominate, normal human skin contains resident alphabeta T cells that get sequenced too, which complicates analysis of the scalp TCR repertoire. Many expanded lesional clones were found to persist in scalp and blood during tofacitinib treatment, and relapse after treatment cessation may be partly explained by this persistence. Scalp clonality and the number of expanded CD8+ clones among the top 100 scalp clones were significantly decreased by tofacitinib.

In the case of this clone: The target of this receptor is not known. No base-level quality is on record; no much larger clone is a single base apart.

The sequence was obtained from a human donor with alopecia areata. The sequencing used CD4+ T cells sorted from blood, collected at week 4, from a patient treated with tofacitinib.

CDR3 reads: CSGTGTANTEAFF. Here is the DNA: TGCAGCGGGACCGGGACAGCGAACACTGAAGCTTTCTTT. The sequence joins TRBV29-1 to TRBJ1-1, with TRBD1 matching 7 junction bases. Trimming accounts for 7 bases at V and 1 base at J, while the number of junction bases matched to no gene is 6. From the cysteine through the phenylalanine, the CDR3 covers 13 amino acids. CDR3 DNA only is kept here, 39 bases in frame from base 1. The germline V gene provides CDR1 SQVTM and CDR2 ANQGSEA.